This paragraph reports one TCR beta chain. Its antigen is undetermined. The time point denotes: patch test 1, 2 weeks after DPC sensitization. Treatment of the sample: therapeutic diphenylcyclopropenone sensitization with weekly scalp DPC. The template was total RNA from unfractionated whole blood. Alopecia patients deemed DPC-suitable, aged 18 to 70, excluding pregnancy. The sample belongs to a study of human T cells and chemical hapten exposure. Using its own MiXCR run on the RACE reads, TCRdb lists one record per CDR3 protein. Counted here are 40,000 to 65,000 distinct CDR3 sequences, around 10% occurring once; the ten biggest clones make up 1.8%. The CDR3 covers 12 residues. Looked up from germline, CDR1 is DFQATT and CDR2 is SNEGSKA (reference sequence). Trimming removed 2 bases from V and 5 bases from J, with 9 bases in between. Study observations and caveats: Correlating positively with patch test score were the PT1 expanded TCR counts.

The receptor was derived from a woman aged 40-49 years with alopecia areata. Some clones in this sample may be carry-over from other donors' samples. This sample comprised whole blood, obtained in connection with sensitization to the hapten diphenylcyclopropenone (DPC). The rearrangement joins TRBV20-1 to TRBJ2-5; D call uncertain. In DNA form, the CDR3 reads TGCAGTGCTAGAAGGCCAAGGGAGACCCAGTACTTC. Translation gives CSARRPRETQYF.